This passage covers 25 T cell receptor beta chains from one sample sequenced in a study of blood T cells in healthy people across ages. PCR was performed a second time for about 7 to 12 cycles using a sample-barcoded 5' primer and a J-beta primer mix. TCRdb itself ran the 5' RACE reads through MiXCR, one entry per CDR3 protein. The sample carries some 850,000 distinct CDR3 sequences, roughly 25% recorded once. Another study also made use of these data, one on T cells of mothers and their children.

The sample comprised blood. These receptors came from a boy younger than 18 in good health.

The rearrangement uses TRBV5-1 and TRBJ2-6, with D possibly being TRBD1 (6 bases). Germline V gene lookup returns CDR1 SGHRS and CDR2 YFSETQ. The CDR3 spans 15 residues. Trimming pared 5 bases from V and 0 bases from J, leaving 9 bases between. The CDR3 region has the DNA TGCGCCAGCAGGAAGGGGGACTCTGGGGCCAACGTCCTGACTTTC. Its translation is CASRKGDSGANVLTF.

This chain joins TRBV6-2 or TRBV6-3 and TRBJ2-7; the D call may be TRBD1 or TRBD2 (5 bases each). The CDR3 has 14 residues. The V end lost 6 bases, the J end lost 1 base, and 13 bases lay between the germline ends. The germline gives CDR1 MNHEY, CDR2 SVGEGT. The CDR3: CASRTSGTSYEQYF. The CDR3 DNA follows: TGTGCCAGCAGAACGTCAGGGACGTCCTACGAGCAGTACTTC.

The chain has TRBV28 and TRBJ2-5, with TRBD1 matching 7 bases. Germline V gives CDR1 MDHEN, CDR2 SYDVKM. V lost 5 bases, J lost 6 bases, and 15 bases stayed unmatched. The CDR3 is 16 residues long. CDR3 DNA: TGTGCCAGCAGTCCGATTAAGGGGGCCCGAGCGCAGACCCAGTACTTC. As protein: CASSPIKGARAQTQYF.

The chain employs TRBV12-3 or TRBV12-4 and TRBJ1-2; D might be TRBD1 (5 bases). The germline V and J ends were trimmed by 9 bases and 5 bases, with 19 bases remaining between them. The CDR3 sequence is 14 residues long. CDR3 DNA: TGTGCCAGTAGCCCCAGACAGATCCCATATGGCTACACCTTC. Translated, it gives CASSPRQIPYGYTF.

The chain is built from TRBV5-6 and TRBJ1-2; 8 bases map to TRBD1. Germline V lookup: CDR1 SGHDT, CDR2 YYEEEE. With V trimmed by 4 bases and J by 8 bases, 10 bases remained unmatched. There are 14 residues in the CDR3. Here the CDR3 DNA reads TGTGCCAGCAGCGGGGGATATGGACAGGGCGGCTACACCTTC. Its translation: CASSGGYGQGGYTF. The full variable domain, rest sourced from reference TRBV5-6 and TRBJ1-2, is DAGVTQSPTHLIKTRGQQVTLRCSPKSGHDTVSWYQQALGQGPQFIFQYYEEEERQRGNFPDRFSGHQFPNYSSELNVNALLLGDSALYLCASSGGYGQGGYTFGSGTRLTVV.

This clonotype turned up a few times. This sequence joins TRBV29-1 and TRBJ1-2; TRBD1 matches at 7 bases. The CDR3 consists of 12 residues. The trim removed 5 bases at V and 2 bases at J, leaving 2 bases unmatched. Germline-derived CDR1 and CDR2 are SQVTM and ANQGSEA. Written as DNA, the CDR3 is TGCAGCGTTACACAGGGGAACTATGGCTACACCTTC. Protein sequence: CSVTQGNYGYTF.

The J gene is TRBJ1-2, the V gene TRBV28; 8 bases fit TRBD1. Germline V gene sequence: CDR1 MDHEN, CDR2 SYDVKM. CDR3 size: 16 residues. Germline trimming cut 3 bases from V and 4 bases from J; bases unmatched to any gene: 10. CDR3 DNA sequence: TGTGCCAGCAGTTTGGTTGAGACAGGGGAAATCTATGGCTACACCTTC. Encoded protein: CASSLVETGEIYGYTF.

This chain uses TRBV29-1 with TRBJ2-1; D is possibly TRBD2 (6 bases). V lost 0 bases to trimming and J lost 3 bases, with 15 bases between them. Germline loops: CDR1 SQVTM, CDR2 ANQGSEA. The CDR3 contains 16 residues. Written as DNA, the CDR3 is TGCAGCGTTGAAGATCGGCGGGGCCCCATCTACAATGAGCAGTTCTTC. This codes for CSVEDRRGPIYNEQFF.

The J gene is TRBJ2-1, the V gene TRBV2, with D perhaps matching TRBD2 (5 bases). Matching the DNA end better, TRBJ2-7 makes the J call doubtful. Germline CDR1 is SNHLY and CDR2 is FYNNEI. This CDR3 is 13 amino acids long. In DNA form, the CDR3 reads TGTGCCAGCACCCAACGAGGGATGGGCGAGCAGTACTTC. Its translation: CASTQRGMGEQYF.

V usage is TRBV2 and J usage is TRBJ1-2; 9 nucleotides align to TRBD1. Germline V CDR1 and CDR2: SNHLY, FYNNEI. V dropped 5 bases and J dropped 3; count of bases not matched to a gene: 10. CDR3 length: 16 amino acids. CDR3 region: CASSLPSGTGHYGYTF. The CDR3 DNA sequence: TGTGCCAGCAGTCTCCCCTCCGGGACAGGGCACTATGGCTACACCTTC.

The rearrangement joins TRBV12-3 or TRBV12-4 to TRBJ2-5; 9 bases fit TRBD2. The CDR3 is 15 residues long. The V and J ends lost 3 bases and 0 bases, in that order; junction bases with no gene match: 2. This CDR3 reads CASSLRLADQETQYF. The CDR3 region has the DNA TGTGCCAGCAGTTTGAGACTAGCGGACCAAGAGACCCAGTACTTC.

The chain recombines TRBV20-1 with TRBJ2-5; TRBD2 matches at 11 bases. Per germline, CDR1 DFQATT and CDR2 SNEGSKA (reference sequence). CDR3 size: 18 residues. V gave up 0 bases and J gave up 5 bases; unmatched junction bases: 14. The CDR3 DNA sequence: TGCAGTGCTAGAGATCCCGCGTCGCTAGCGGGAGGTGCGGAGACCCAGTACTTC. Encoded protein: CSARDPASLAGGAETQYF.

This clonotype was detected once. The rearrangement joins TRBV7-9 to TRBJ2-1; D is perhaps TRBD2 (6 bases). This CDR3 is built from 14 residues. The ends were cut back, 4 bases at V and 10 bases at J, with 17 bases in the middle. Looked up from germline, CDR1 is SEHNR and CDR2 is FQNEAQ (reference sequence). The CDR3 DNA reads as TGTGCCAGCAGCTCATCTCTTACGGGAGTGGAGCAGTTCTTC. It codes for CASSSSLTGVEQFF.

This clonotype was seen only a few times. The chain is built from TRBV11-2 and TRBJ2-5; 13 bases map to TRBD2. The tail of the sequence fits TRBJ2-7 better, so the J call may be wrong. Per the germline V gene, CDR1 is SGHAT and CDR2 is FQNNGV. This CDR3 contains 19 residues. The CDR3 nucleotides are TGTGCCAGCAGCACCCAGGGAACTAGCGGGGGGGCAAAGGGAAACGAGCAGTACTTC. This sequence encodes CASSTQGTSGGAKGNEQYF.

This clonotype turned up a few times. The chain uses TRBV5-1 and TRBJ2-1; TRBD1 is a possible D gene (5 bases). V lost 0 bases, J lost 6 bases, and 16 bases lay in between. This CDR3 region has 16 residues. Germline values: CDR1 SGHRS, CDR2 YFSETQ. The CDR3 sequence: CASSLVGRGLGNEQFF. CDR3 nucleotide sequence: TGCGCCAGCAGCTTGGTCGGTAGGGGTCTTGGCAATGAGCAGTTCTTC.

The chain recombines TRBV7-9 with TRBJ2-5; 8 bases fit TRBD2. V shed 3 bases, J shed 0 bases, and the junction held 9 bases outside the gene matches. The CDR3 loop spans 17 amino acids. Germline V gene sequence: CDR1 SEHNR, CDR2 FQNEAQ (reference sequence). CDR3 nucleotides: TGTGCCAGCAGCTTGCGGTTTGGTAGCGGGAACCAAGAGACCCAGTACTTC. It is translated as CASSLRFGSGNQETQYF.

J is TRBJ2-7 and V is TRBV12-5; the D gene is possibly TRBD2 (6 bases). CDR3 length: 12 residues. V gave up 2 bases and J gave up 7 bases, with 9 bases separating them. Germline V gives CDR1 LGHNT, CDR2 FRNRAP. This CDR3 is CASGLSGGEQYF. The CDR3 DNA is TGTGCTAGTGGTTTGTCCGGGGGTGAGCAGTACTTC.

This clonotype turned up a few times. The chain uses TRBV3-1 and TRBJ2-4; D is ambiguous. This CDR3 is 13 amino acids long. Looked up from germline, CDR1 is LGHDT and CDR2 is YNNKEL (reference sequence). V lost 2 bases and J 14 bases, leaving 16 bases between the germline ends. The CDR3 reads CASSQSARAPEYF. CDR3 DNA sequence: TGTGCCAGCAGCCAATCGGCAAGGGCCCCTGAGTACTTC.

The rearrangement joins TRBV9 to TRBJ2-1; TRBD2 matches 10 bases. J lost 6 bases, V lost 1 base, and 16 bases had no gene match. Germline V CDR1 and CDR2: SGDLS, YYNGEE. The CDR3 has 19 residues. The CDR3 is CASSVSMASGGLSANEQFF. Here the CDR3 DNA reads TGTGCCAGCAGCGTAAGTATGGCTAGCGGGGGCCTCTCAGCCAATGAGCAGTTCTTC.

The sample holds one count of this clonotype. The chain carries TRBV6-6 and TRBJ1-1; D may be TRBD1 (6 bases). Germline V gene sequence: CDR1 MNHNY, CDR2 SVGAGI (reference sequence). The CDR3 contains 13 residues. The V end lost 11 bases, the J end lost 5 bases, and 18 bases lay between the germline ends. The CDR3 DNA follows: TGTGCCGGATCTGCATGGGGGGCGACTGAAGCTTTCTTT. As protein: CAGSAWGATEAFF.

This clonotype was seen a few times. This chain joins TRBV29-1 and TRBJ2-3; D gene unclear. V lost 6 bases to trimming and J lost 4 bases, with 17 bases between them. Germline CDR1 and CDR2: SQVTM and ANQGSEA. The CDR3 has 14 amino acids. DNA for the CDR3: TGCAGCGTCGCCAACCCTTGGACGGCAGATACGCAGTATTTT. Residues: CSVANPWTADTQYF.

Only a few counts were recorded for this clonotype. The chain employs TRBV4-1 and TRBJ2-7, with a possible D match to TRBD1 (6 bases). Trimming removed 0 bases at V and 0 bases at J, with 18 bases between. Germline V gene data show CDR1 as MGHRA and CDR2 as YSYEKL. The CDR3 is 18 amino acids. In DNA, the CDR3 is TGCGCCAGCAGCCAAGAATCTTCAGGGGTCGCGTTCTCCTACGAGCAGTACTTC. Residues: CASSQESSGVAFSYEQYF.

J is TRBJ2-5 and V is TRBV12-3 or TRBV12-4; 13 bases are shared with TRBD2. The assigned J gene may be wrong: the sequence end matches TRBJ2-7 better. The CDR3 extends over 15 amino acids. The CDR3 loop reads CASIAEGLAGYEQYF. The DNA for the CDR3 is TGTGCCAGCATCGCAGAGGGACTAGCGGGATACGAGCAGTACTTC.

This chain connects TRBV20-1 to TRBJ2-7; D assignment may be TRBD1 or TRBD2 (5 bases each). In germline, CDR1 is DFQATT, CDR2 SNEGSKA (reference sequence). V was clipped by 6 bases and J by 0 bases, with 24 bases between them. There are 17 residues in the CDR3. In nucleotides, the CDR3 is TGCAGTGCCGCAAGGGGATCCGGGGTGGCGAGCTCCTACGAGCAGTACTTC. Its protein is CSAARGSGVASSYEQYF.

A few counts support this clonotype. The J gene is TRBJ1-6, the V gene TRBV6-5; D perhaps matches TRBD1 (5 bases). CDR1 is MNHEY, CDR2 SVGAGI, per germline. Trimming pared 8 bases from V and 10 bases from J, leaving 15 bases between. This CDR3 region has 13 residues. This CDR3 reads CASGRPRDSPLHF. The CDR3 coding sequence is TGTGCCAGCGGCCGCCCCAGGGACTCACCCCTCCACTTT.